This T cell receptor (beta chain) was documented in a study of CXCR3-negative and CXCR3-positive naive CD8 T cells. Across the study: Roughly 1.5 +/- 0.3 million TRB reads came from each library, giving some 130 million in total.

Overall study findings and caveats: Hydrophobicity was higher for TRB CDR3s found in CXCR3-positive naive cells than in CXCR3-negative naive cells. The naive subsets expressed comparable surface CD5, and the authors inferred TCR strength from TRB CDR3 properties.

UMI-labeled TRB cDNA libraries were prepared by 5' RACE. TCRdb reprocessed the 5' RACE reads and keeps a single row for each CDR3 protein, giving no DNA. The sample holds around 50,000 distinct CDR3 sequences. The study sorted every CD8+ T cell subset in triplicate at 300,000 cells each. Naive cells were sorted as CD45RO-, CCR7+, CD27+ and CD95-. As regards this clonotype: Its matching antigen is unknown.

This CDR3 spans 15 amino acids. Germline lookup yields CDR1 SGHRS and CDR2 YFSETQ. The source is a human donor in good health. Some clones in this sample may be carry-over from other donors' samples. This chain joins TRBV5-1 and TRBJ2-1. Material for sequencing was naive CXCR3+ CD8+ T cells from blood. Subset of the sample: CD45RO-CCR7+CD27+CD95- naive CD8+ T cells expressing CXCR3 (TNR3+). The CDR3: CASSLFRVSYNEQFF.